Following are 32 T cell receptor beta chains from one sample sequenced in a study of blood T cell repertoires in COVID-19. Only in-frame clones appear in the TCRdb table, and some are missing; sequencing was by immunoSEQ multiplex PCR. The sample consists of under 200,000 clones, about nine tenths of them appearing once. Sequenced input: peripheral blood. The receptor source for this set is a man between 18 and 35 years old with active or convalescent COVID-19.

The rearrangement joins TRBV24-1 to TRBJ2-7; 10 bases agree with TRBD2. Germline CDR1 is KGHDR and CDR2 is SFDVKD. This CDR3 has 15 residues. V shed 4 bases and J 4 bases; nucleotides not matched to a gene: 6. This chain's CDR3 is CATSERERGGYEQYF. The CDR3 nucleotides are TGTGCCACCAGTGAGCGGGAGCGGGGGGGATACGAGCAGTACTTC.

This chain uses TRBV23-1 with TRBJ2-5, with D perhaps matching TRBD2 (5 bases). TRBV23-1 is filed as an ORF, its function uncertain. V was trimmed by 5 bases and J by 5 bases, leaving 12 bases between them. CDR3 length equals 13 residues. CDR3 coding DNA: TGCGCCAGCAGTGAGGGTTCAGAGGAGACCCAGTACTTC. Amino acids: CASSEGSEETQYF.

The CDR3 nucleotides are TGTGCCAGCAGCACACGGACTAGCGGGCGGTATACGCAGTATTTT. Its translation is CASSTRTSGRYTQYF. V gene TRBV7-2 combines with J gene TRBJ2-3; 11 bases fit TRBD2. Looked up from germline, CDR1 is SGHTA and CDR2 is FQGNSA. J lost 7 bases, V lost 5 bases, and 8 bases had no gene match. The CDR3 extends over 15 amino acids.

This chain joins TRBV18 and TRBJ2-4; 7 bases match TRBD1. V lost 0 bases to trimming and J lost 6 bases; unmatched junction nucleotides: 11. The CDR3 has 17 amino acids. Per germline, CDR1 KGHSH and CDR2 LQKENI. CDR3 residues: CASSPPGAGGLLNIQYF. CDR3 in DNA: TGTGCCAGCTCACCACCAGGGGCAGGGGGTCTCCTAAACATTCAGTACTTC.

The CDR3 nucleotides read TGCAGCGTTGAAAGGGCAGGGGAAACGGAAGAGACCCAGTACTTC. Translation: CSVERAGETEETQYF. The rearrangement uses TRBV29-1 and TRBJ2-5; TRBD1 might be the D (6 bases). The germline V and J ends were trimmed by 2 bases and 3 bases, with 16 bases remaining between them. The CDR3 spans 15 residues. CDR1 is SQVTM and CDR2 is ANQGSEA in the germline V gene.

The CDR3 protein is CASSPESSTDTQYF. The CDR3 coding sequence is TGTGCCAGCAGCCCGGAGTCTAGCACAGATACGCAGTATTTT. The V and J genes are TRBV6-5 and TRBJ2-3; no firm D call. This CDR3 contains 14 residues. V shed 6 bases and J shed 0 bases, with 10 bases lying between them. Germline values: CDR1 MNHEY, CDR2 SVGAGI.

The CDR3 is CASSIQGAGAKNIQYF. DNA for the CDR3: TGTGCCAGTAGTATTCAAGGAGCCGGGGCCAAAAACATTCAGTACTTC. The chain carries TRBV19 and TRBJ2-4; D unresolved. The CDR3 is made up of 16 amino acids. V lost 3 bases and J 1 base, leaving 13 bases between the germline ends. In germline, CDR1 is LNHDA, CDR2 SQIVND (reference sequence).

V and J are TRBV9 and TRBJ2-7; 8 nucleotides line up with TRBD2. The CDR3 runs to 16 residues. Germline CDR1 and CDR2: SGDLS and YYNGEE. With V trimmed by 0 bases and J by 2 bases, 7 bases remained unmatched. The CDR3 region has the DNA TGTGCCAGCAGCGTAGGTCCTAGCGGGCCGACCTACGAGCAGTACTTC. This gives the protein CASSVGPSGPTYEQYF.

The chain joins TRBV4-1 to TRBJ2-5, with TRBD2 matching 12 bases. Germline lookup yields CDR1 MGHRA and CDR2 YSYEKL. Trimming cost V 0 bases and J 2 bases; bases outside gene matches: 1. The length of the CDR3 is 16 residues. This chain's CDR3 is CASSQDGLAGQETQYF. The CDR3 DNA reads as TGCGCCAGCAGCCAAGATGGACTAGCGGGGCAAGAGACCCAGTACTTC.

As for this clone: Other DNA variants within this sample encode the same CDR3. This chain links TRBV12-3 or TRBV12-4 with TRBJ1-2; possible D gene TRBD1, 6 bases. The CDR3 runs 12 residues. Trimming shortened V by 6 bases and J by 7 bases, and 12 bases separated the two germline ends. CDR3 sequence (DNA): TGTGCCAGCAGCCTGGGAGGGGGTGGCTACACCTTC. Encoded protein: CASSLGGGGYTF.

As regards this clone: The sample carries other DNA sequences with the same CDR3. CDR3 sequence reads: CASSLGPGSYEQYF. CDR3 DNA: TGCGCCAGCAGCTTGGGTCCGGGATCCTACGAGCAGTACTTC. The chain joins TRBV5-1 to TRBJ2-7, with a weak D call TRBD2 (5 bases). CDR3 length: 14 amino acids. The germline V gene encodes CDR1 SGHRS and CDR2 YFSETQ. The ends were cut back, 0 bases at V and 1 base at J, with 8 bases in the middle.

This clone turned up a few times. The chain couples TRBV27 to TRBJ1-4; 11 bases align to TRBD1. Trimming at V came to 0 bases and at J to 8 bases, leaving 11 bases not matched to a gene. The CDR3 loop spans 18 amino acids. Per the germline V gene, CDR1 is MNHEY and CDR2 is SMNVEV (reference sequence). The CDR3 DNA is TGTGCCAGCAGTTTATCGCTCGGACAGGGGGCGCGTGGGGAAAAACTGTTTTTT. This translates into CASSLSLGQGARGEKLFF.

The chain has TRBV27 and TRBJ1-1; D not resolved. Trimming shortened V by 7 bases and J by 1 base, and 13 bases separated the two germline ends. This CDR3 contains 14 residues. Per germline, CDR1 MNHEY and CDR2 SMNVEV (reference sequence). In DNA form, the CDR3 reads TGTGCCAGCAAACCAAGACGGGAGAACACTGAAGCTTTCTTT. Translated: CASKPRRENTEAFF.

V gene TRBV3-1 (or the pseudogene TRBV3-2) combines with J gene TRBJ1-4, with D maybe TRBD1 (6 bases). The CDR3 totals 14 residues. Germline V lookup: CDR1 LGHDT, CDR2 YNNKEL (reference sequence). V was clipped by 6 bases and J by 6 bases, with 14 bases between them. CDR3 nucleotides: TGTGCCAGCAGTTCTATCAGGGGTTATGAAAAACTGTTTTTT. Translation: CASSSIRGYEKLFF.

The rearrangement links TRBV18 to TRBJ1-3; 8 bases match TRBD1. The CDR3 is 16 residues long. Germline V gene lookup returns CDR1 KGHSH and CDR2 LQKENI. V gave up 4 bases and J gave up 2 bases; unmatched junction bases: 7. CDR3 DNA: TGTGCCAGCTCACTATCCGGGACAGGCACTGGAAACACCATATATTTT. Amino acid sequence: CASSLSGTGTGNTIYF.

The genes are TRBV30 and TRBJ1-2; maybe TRBD1 (5 bases). Per germline, CDR1 GTSNPN and CDR2 SVGIG (reference sequence). The CDR3 runs 14 residues. Deletions cut 5 bases from V and 8 bases from J, with 21 bases between. CDR3 region: CAWAPLRGRKGYTF. The CDR3 DNA reads TGTGCCTGGGCCCCCCTTCGGGGGAGGAAAGGCTACACCTTC.

A single count supports this clone. This chain joins TRBV5-1 and TRBJ2-3, with D possibly being TRBD2 (6 bases). The V and J ends lost 0 bases and 0 bases respectively, with 8 bases between them. The CDR3 totals 15 residues. CDR1 and CDR2 (germline): SGHRS, YFSETQ. The CDR3 here is CASSLVSGSTDTQYF. The CDR3 nucleotides are TGCGCCAGCAGCTTGGTTAGCGGTAGCACAGATACGCAGTATTTT.

J is TRBJ1-1 and V is TRBV14; 7 bases are shared with TRBD1. V was clipped by 5 bases and J by 2 bases; unmatched bases: 5. Germline values: CDR1 SGHDN, CDR2 FVKESK. There are 14 residues in the CDR3. The CDR3 protein is CASSVRQGNTEAFF. The CDR3 region has the DNA TGTGCCAGCAGCGTGCGACAGGGTAACACTGAAGCTTTCTTT.

The chain joins TRBV5-3 to TRBJ2-5; 9 bases are a match to TRBD2. TRBV5-3 is treated as an ORF (open reading frame) with a function not yet certain. With V trimmed by 3 bases and J by 3 bases, 18 bases remained unmatched. CDR3 length: 19 amino acids. The CDR3 DNA is TGTGCCAGAAGCTCCCCTCGACTAGCGGCAAACCCGAAGGAAGAGACCCAGTACTTC. Protein product: CARSSPRLAANPKEETQYF.

This clone was counted only a few times. The chain joins TRBV28 to TRBJ1-5; 9 positions agree with TRBD1. CDR1 is MDHEN, CDR2 SYDVKM, per germline. This CDR3 has 15 amino acids. The ends lost 4 bases at V and 5 bases at J; junction bases unmatched: 6. Here the CDR3 DNA reads TGTGCCAGCAGTTCCTTAACAGGGGGCGATCAGCCCCAGCATTTT. This encodes CASSSLTGGDQPQHF.

This chain uses TRBV7-9 with TRBJ2-5; weak D call: TRBD2 (6 bases). CDR1 SEHNR and CDR2 FQNEAQ come from the germline V gene (reference sequence). V was trimmed by 10 bases and J by 0 bases, leaving 9 bases between them. This CDR3 region has 12 residues. The CDR3 protein is CATRENQETQYF. The CDR3 DNA reads as TGTGCCACCCGGGAGAACCAAGAGACCCAGTACTTC. Full variable domain (outside the CDR3, taken from reference TRBV7-9 and TRBJ2-5): DTGVSQNPRHKITKRGQNVTFRCDPISEHNRLYWYRQTLGQGPEFLTYFQNEAQLEKSRLLSDRFSAERPKGSFSTLEIQRTEQGDSAMYLCATRENQETQYFGPGTRLLVL.

The rearrangement joins TRBV10-2 to TRBJ1-6; 8 nucleotides match TRBD1. V trimming: 6 bases; J trimming: 7 bases; junction bases outside the gene matches: 5. Germline V gene lookup returns CDR1 WSHSY and CDR2 SAAADI. This CDR3 region has 14 residues. The CDR3 is CASRDRQGNSPLHF. Written as DNA, the CDR3 is TGCGCCAGCAGAGATCGACAGGGGAATTCACCCCTCCACTTT.

The chain employs TRBV30 and TRBJ1-1; D ambiguous. The CDR3 has 13 amino acids. V lost 1 base to trimming and J lost 1 base, with 7 bases between them. From germline, CDR1 is GTSNPN and CDR2 SVGIG (reference sequence). Here the CDR3 DNA reads TGTGCCTGGAGTGGACACCCGAACACTGAAGCTTTCTTT. This codes for CAWSGHPNTEAFF.

The J gene is TRBJ1-1, the V gene TRBV5-5; 9 positions agree with TRBD1. Germline-derived CDR1 and CDR2 are SGHKS and YYEKEE (reference sequence). CDR3 length: 16 residues. Trimming took 1 base from V and 7 from J; bases not matched to a gene: 11. CDR3 in amino acids: CASSLKGQGFRGEAFF. Written as DNA, the CDR3 is TGTGCCAGCAGCTTGAAGGGACAGGGATTTCGAGGTGAAGCTTTCTTT.

V gene TRBV9 combines with J gene TRBJ1-3; weak D call: TRBD1 (5 bases). V lost 0 bases and J lost 2, with 12 bases in between. CDR1 is SGDLS, CDR2 YYNGEE, per germline. CDR3 length: 16 residues. The CDR3 DNA is TGTGCCAGCAGCGTAGATCCGGCAGGGCCTGGAAACACCATATATTTT. Translating gives CASSVDPAGPGNTIYF.

This clone was observed once. The CDR3 coding sequence is TGCGCCAGCAGCCTGCGGTTTACTAGCGGGAGGGGCGACAATGAGCAGTTCTTC. It encodes CASSLRFTSGRGDNEQFF. This rearrangement joins TRBV4-1 to TRBJ2-1; 13 bases are a match to TRBD2. This CDR3 region has 18 residues. Germline trimming cut 4 bases from V and 5 bases from J; bases unmatched to any gene: 11. Per the germline V gene, CDR1 is MGHRA and CDR2 is YSYEKL.

The gene calls are TRBV18 and TRBJ1-1, with D tentatively TRBD1 (5 bases). Germline V lookup: CDR1 KGHSH, CDR2 LQKENI. The V end was cut by 4 bases, the J end by 3 bases, with 15 bases between. There are 15 residues in the CDR3. CDR3 sequence: CASSRRAGFDTEAFF. CDR3 DNA sequence: TGTGCCAGCTCACGAAGGGCAGGGTTCGACACTGAAGCTTTCTTT.

The V gene is TRBV2, the J gene TRBJ2-3; 8 bases align to TRBD2. The V gene's germline CDR1 is SNHLY and CDR2 FYNNEI. With 3 bases clipped from V and 0 bases from J, the junction kept 2 bases outside the gene matches. CDR3 length: 15 amino acids. CDR3 sequence: CASSDERGSTDTQYF. CDR3 DNA: TGTGCCAGCAGTGACGAGCGGGGGAGCACAGATACGCAGTATTTT.

The CDR3 here is CASSLASSGNYGYTF. CDR3 nucleotides: TGCGCCAGCAGCTTGGCCTCATCGGGAAACTATGGCTACACCTTC. The chain is built from TRBV5-1 and TRBJ1-2; no definite D call. Germline V gene lookup returns CDR1 SGHRS and CDR2 YFSETQ. This CDR3 comprises 15 residues. V gave up 0 bases and J gave up 2 bases, with 11 bases separating them.

The chain joins TRBV7-2 to TRBJ2-1; D not resolved. Trimming stripped 5 bases from V and 3 bases from J, with 14 bases between. The CDR3 is made up of 15 amino acids. CDR1 SGHTA and CDR2 FQGNSA come from the germline V gene. The CDR3 DNA reads as TGTGCCAGCAGCATCTCTCCTAGATTCTACAATGAGCAGTTCTTC. It specifies CASSISPRFYNEQFF.

The V gene is TRBV7-2, the J gene TRBJ2-1, with 7 bases matching TRBD2. CDR1 and CDR2 from the germline V gene are SGHTA and FQGNSA. The V gene end was trimmed by 0 bases and the J gene end by 2 bases; junction bases not matched to a gene: 1. The CDR3 consists of 15 residues. CDR3 coding DNA: TGTGCCAGCAGCTTAGCGGGGGGGGCCTACAATGAGCAGTTCTTC. Its protein is CASSLAGGAYNEQFF.

This clone was recorded only once. The chain carries TRBV9 and TRBJ1-2; D is possibly TRBD1 (5 bases). Germline CDR1 reads SGDLS; CDR2 reads YYNGEE. The CDR3 loop spans 15 amino acids. The ends were cut back, 6 bases at V and 2 bases at J, with 17 bases in the middle. The CDR3 nucleotides read TGTGCCAGCACCTTAGAACTGGGGGGGAACTATGGCTACACCTTC. It encodes CASTLELGGNYGYTF. The variable domain in full, completed from reference TRBV9 and TRBJ1-2, reads DSGVTQTPKHLITATGQRVTLRCSPRSGDLSVYWYQQSLDQGLQFLIQYYNGEERAKGNILERFSAQQFPDLHSELNLSSLELGDSALYFCASTLELGGNYGYTFGSGTRLTVV.